Given below is one T cell receptor beta chain in context. No antigen is known for it. This sample is part of a study of graft-versus-host responses after intestinal transplantation. Across the study: Induction using anti-thymocyte globulin, followed by tacrolimus and steroids for about 3 years, was given to all recipients. Study results and limitations: Some GvH clones appeared in ileal mucosa or blood before recipient bone marrow. Circulating GvH clone levels at their peak were associated with HvG declines (early post-transplant). Allografts carried high graft-versus-host to host-versus-graft clonal ratios in patients having graft-donor T cell macrochimerism.

Some clones are missing from TCRdb's copy, which holds only in-frame ones; the method was immunoSEQ multiplex PCR. The data show some 90,000 clones, roughly 92% seen once. Per the germline V gene, CDR1 is SGHTA and CDR2 is FQGNSA. CDR3 length equals 14 residues. The trim removed 3 bases at V and 4 bases at J, leaving 4 bases unmatched. Sequences were derived from unstimulated CD8+ T cells sorted from spleen or lymph node cells, sampled before transplant. This clonotype originated in a human donor who was the organ donor for an intestinal transplant. The genes are TRBV7-2 and TRBJ2-3, with 7 bases aligning to TRBD2. The CDR3 DNA sequence: TGTGCCAGCAGCTTTGCGGGGGTTGCAGATACGCAGTATTTT. This codes for CASSFAGVADTQYF.